A single sample is the source of the 23 T cell receptor beta chains below, sequenced in a study of blood T cell repertoires in COVID-19. Method: immunoSEQ multiplex PCR; TCRdb's copy keeps in-frame clones and lacks some. The sample lists a few hundred thousand clones, around 86% seen once, with more than 1.5% in the top ten. Sequencing was performed on PBMCs or T cells enriched from blood (not recorded which). These receptors were taken from a man aged 40-49 years who had recovered from COVID-19.

This clone was found a few times. The chain uses TRBV19 and TRBJ1-5; no definite D call. The germline gives CDR1 LNHDA, CDR2 SQIVND (reference sequence). The CDR3 covers 13 residues. V was pared by 5 bases and J by 6 bases, with 11 bases between. In nucleotides, the CDR3 is TGTGCCAGTAGTTACAAGCGGTTTCAGCCCCAGCATTTT. This gives the protein CASSYKRFQPQHF.

This chain links TRBV6-5 with TRBJ1-2, with 10 bases matching TRBD1. Germline trimming cut 6 bases from V and 5 bases from J; bases unmatched to any gene: 6. In germline, CDR1 is MNHEY, CDR2 SVGAGI. This CDR3 has 14 residues. The CDR3 DNA sequence: TGTGCCAGCAGGCCAGTGGACAGGGGGTATGGCTACACCTTC. It yields the protein CASRPVDRGYGYTF.

In this sample, this clone turned up a few times. The rearrangement joins TRBV29-1 to TRBJ1-2; 7 bases are a match to TRBD1. The CDR3 is made up of 12 amino acids. CDR1 is SQVTM, CDR2 ANQGSEA, per germline. J lost 8 bases, V lost 3 bases, and 6 bases had no gene match. The CDR3, as DNA: TGCAGCGTTGACCCAATGGACAGGGGCTACACCTTC. Translated, it gives CSVDPMDRGYTF.

The genes are TRBV14 and TRBJ2-3; D is ambiguous. This CDR3 comprises 13 residues. Trimming removed 0 bases at V and 4 bases at J, with 5 bases between. Germline CDR1 SGHDN, CDR2 FVKESK. The CDR3 DNA is TGTGCCAGCAGCCAAGAGCTATCAGATACGCAGTATTTT. Translating it yields CASSQELSDTQYF.

This clone was picked up one time. The chain couples TRBV4-1 to TRBJ2-1; TRBD2 might be the D (6 bases). Per the germline V gene, CDR1 is MGHRA and CDR2 is YSYEKL. V lost 2 bases and J lost 0, with 14 bases in between. CDR3 length: 17 amino acids. CDR3 loop: CASSQRASASSYNEQFF. CDR3 in DNA: TGCGCCAGCAGCCAAAGGGCTAGCGCGAGCTCCTACAATGAGCAGTTCTTC.

V is TRBV5-6 and J is TRBJ1-1; 7 bases map to TRBD1. The CDR3 is 12 residues long. Germline V lookup: CDR1 SGHDT, CDR2 YYEEEE. Trimming cost V 3 bases and J 8 bases; bases outside gene matches: 4. The CDR3 region is CASSWLTGEAFF. DNA of the CDR3: TGTGCCAGCAGCTGGCTGACAGGGGAAGCTTTCTTT.

The rearrangement links TRBV6-2 or TRBV6-3 to TRBJ1-2, with a possible D match to TRBD1 (5 bases). The CDR3 totals 20 residues. The germline CDR1 and CDR2 sequences are MNHEY and SVGEGT. Trimming cost V 5 bases and J 0 bases, with 28 bases left between them. Here the CDR3 reads CASSRGSRTNLPTSNYGYTF. DNA of the CDR3: TGTGCCAGCAGTCGGGGGAGCAGGACCAATCTCCCTACGTCTAACTATGGCTACACCTTC.

In its sample, this clone was seen once. The chain couples TRBV10-3 to TRBJ2-3; D perhaps matches TRBD2 (6 bases). V shed 10 bases and J shed 0 bases, with 20 bases lying between them. Germline V gene data show CDR1 as ENHRY and CDR2 as SYGVKD. The CDR3 length is 16 residues. The CDR3 DNA follows: TGTGCCACCGCCCCTGGGACTCGCAGTAGCACAGATACGCAGTATTTT. This encodes CATAPGTRSSTDTQYF.

The J gene is TRBJ2-3, the V gene TRBV5-1, with D unclear. With 6 bases removed from V and 5 bases from J, the gap between germline ends came to 10 bases. Germline CDR1 is SGHRS and CDR2 is YFSETQ. This CDR3 is 12 amino acids long. CDR3 coding DNA: TGCGCCAGCACCCCGGTGGTAGATACGCAGTATTTT. Translated, it gives CASTPVVDTQYF.

The chain uses TRBV21-1 and TRBJ1-5; the table's D call of TRBD1 was not tested on the DNA. TRBV21-1 is a listed pseudogene. This CDR3 has 19 residues. CDR3 loop: CASSKDARDRGDSNQPQHF. DNA of the CDR3: TGTGCCAGCAGCAAAGATGCCCGGGACAGGGGTGATAGCAATCAGCCCCAGCATTTT.

The rearrangement joins TRBV5-1 to TRBJ2-5; D is unresolved. CDR3 length: 15 amino acids. Trimming removed 0 bases at V and 5 bases at J, with 14 bases between. CDR1 is SGHRS, CDR2 YFSETQ, per germline. Written as DNA, the CDR3 is TGCGCCAGCAGCTTGGCTCCGTCTCCGTCTGAGACCCAGTACTTC. Its protein product is CASSLAPSPSETQYF.

This chain uses TRBV3-1 (or the pseudogene TRBV3-2) with TRBJ1-1, with D perhaps matching TRBD1 (5 bases). Trimming cost V 0 bases and J 11 bases, with 13 bases left between them. The germline V gene encodes CDR1 LGHDT and CDR2 YNNKEL (reference sequence). CDR3 length equals 13 residues. The CDR3 nucleotides are TGTGCCAGCAGCCAAGAGGGGTCGGGGGACGCTTTCTTT. It specifies CASSQEGSGDAFF.

V gene TRBV30 combines with J gene TRBJ1-1; D call uncertain. Between the trimmed V and J ends, which lost 4 bases and 3 bases, there was a span of 6 bases. The CDR3 spans 11 residues. Germline V lookup: CDR1 GTSNPN, CDR2 SVGIG (reference sequence). CDR3 loop: CAWNRDTEAFF. The CDR3 DNA reads TGTGCCTGGAACCGGGACACTGAAGCTTTCTTT. Supplemented by reference TRBV30 and TRBJ1-1, the full variable domain reads SQTIHQWPATLVQPVGSPLSLECTVEGTSNPNLYWYRQAAGRGLQLLFYSVGIGQISSEVPQNLSASRPQDRQFILSSKKLLLSDSGFYLCAWNRDTEAFFGQGTRLTVV.

The V call is TRBV7-2, the J call TRBJ2-3; D perhaps matches TRBD2 (6 bases). The CDR3 is 15 residues long. Germline CDR1 reads SGHTA; CDR2 reads FQGNSA. Trimming pared 3 bases from V and 4 bases from J, leaving 14 bases between. CDR3 amino acids: CASSFRLVSADTQYF. As DNA, the CDR3 is TGTGCCAGCAGCTTTAGACTAGTAAGCGCAGATACGCAGTATTTT.

The chain couples TRBV6-5 to TRBJ1-2; D perhaps matches TRBD1 (5 bases). V shed 7 bases and J shed 4 bases, with 16 bases lying between them. The CDR3 sequence is 14 residues long. CDR1 and CDR2 (germline): MNHEY, SVGAGI. The CDR3 protein is CASTDSGMGYGYTF. CDR3 nucleotide sequence: TGTGCCAGCACCGATTCAGGGATGGGCTATGGCTACACCTTC.

The genes are TRBV19 and TRBJ1-4; possible D gene TRBD1, 6 bases. The germline CDR1 and CDR2 sequences are LNHDA and SQIVND (reference sequence). V was clipped by 5 bases and J by 4 bases, with 11 bases between them. The CDR3 length is 14 residues. The CDR3 DNA is TGTGCCAGTAGTCCCACGGACAGTAATGAAAAACTGTTTTTT. Protein sequence: CASSPTDSNEKLFF.

J is TRBJ1-5 and V is TRBV28; no clear D. Trimming took 3 bases from V and 7 from J, leaving 13 bases between them. From germline, CDR1 is MDHEN and CDR2 SYDVKM. The CDR3 is 14 residues long. CDR3 coding DNA: TGTGCCAGCAGTTTCCGCGGGCTTGGACAGCCCCAGCATTTT. It translates to CASSFRGLGQPQHF.

The chain joins TRBV28 to TRBJ2-1, with TRBD1 identical over 7 bases. The CDR3 extends over 18 amino acids. Germline CDR1 is MDHEN and CDR2 is SYDVKM. V lost 6 bases and J lost 0; bases outside the gene matches: 14. CDR3 residues: CASREQGIRYGSYNEQFF. The CDR3 bases are TGTGCCAGCAGAGAACAGGGGATACGGTACGGCTCCTACAATGAGCAGTTCTTC.

J is TRBJ1-6 and V is TRBV4-2; perhaps TRBD1 as D (6 bases). Germline-derived CDR1 and CDR2 are LGHNA and YNFKEQ. V lost 3 bases to trimming and J lost 8 bases, with 14 bases between them. The CDR3 is made up of 15 amino acids. Written as DNA, the CDR3 is TGTGCCAGCAGCCAGAACAGGGAAAGGGATTCACCCCTCCACTTT. Translating it yields CASSQNRERDSPLHF.

V usage is TRBV10-3 and J usage is TRBJ2-1, with D uncertain. Looked up from germline, CDR1 is ENHRY and CDR2 is SYGVKD. This CDR3 comprises 13 residues. V lost 11 bases, J lost 4 bases, and 15 bases lay in between. The CDR3 reads CAVVMGRYNEQFF. CDR3 DNA: TGTGCCGTCGTCATGGGCAGATACAATGAGCAGTTCTTC.

This chain joins TRBV4-2 and TRBJ2-2, with 7 bases lining up with TRBD2. The CDR3 is made up of 13 amino acids. Germline CDR1 reads LGHNA; CDR2 reads YNFKEQ. The trim removed 4 bases at V and 6 bases at J, leaving 2 bases unmatched. The CDR3 region has the DNA TGTGCCAGCAGCCGGGCGGGAGCCGGGGAGCTGTTTTTT. Encoded protein: CASSRAGAGELFF.

V is TRBV6-2 or TRBV6-3 and J is TRBJ2-1; 10 nucleotides align to TRBD2. V dropped 6 bases and J dropped 9; count of bases not matched to a gene: 17. The length of the CDR3 is 17 residues. Germline CDR1 reads MNHEY; CDR2 reads SVGEGT. CDR3 DNA: TGTGCCAGCAGCCCTCAGCGAGCGGGAGGGCCGGTCGGTGAGCAGTTCTTC. It yields the protein CASSPQRAGGPVGEQFF.

The gene calls are TRBV12-3 or TRBV12-4 and TRBJ2-1, with 10 bases that match TRBD2. Germline trimming cut 6 bases from V and 12 bases from J; bases unmatched to any gene: 8. This CDR3 comprises 13 residues. The CDR3 spells CASSGLAVGRQFF. CDR3 sequence (DNA): TGTGCCAGCAGCGGACTAGCGGTGGGACGGCAGTTCTTC.